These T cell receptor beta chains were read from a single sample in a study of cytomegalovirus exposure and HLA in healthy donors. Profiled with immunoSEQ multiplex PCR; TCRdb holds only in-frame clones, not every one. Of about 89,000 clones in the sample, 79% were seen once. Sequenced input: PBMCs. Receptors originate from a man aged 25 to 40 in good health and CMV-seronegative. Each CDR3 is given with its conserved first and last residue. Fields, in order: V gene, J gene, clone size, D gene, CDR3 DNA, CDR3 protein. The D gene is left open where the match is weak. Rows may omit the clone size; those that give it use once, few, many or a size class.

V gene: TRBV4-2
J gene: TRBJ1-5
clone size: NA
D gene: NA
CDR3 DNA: TGTGCCAGCAGCCAAGGGGGAGATGGGCAGCCCCAGCATTTT
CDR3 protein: CASSQGGDGQPQHF

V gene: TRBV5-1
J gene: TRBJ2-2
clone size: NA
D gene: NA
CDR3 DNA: TGCGCCAGCAGCTTGCTAGGACAACCCACCGGGGAGCTGTTTTTT
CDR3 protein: CASSLLGQPTGELFF

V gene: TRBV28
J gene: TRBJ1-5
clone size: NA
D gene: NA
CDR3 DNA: TGTGCCAGCAGTTTCGACAGAGACAATCAGCCCCAGCATTTT
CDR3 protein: CASSFDRDNQPQHF

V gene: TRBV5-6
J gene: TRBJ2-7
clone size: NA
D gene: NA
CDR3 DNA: TGTGCCAGCAGCTCCGGCAGGGGCGAGCAGTACTTC
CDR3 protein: CASSSGRGEQYF

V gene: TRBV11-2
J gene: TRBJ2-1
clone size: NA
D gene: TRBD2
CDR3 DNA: TGTGCCAGCAGCTTAGACCAACTAGCGGAGGTGAATGAGCAGTTCTTC
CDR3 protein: CASSLDQLAEVNEQFF

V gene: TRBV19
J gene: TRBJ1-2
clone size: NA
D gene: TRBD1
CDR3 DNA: TGTGCCAGTAGTCCAGGACAGGGGTTGTATGGCTACACCTTC
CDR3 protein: CASSPGQGLYGYTF

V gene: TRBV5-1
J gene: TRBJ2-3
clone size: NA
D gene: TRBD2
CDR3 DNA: TGCGCCAGCAGCTTTCAACGGGGGGGCCACGATACGCAGTATTTT
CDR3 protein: CASSFQRGGHDTQYF

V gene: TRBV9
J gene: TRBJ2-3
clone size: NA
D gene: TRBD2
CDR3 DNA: TGTGCCAGCAGCAAGCGGACTAGCGGGGGAATCACAGATACGCAGTATTTT
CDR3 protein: CASSKRTSGGITDTQYF

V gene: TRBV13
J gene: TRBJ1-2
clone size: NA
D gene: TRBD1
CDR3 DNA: TGTGCCAGCAGCAGGACAGGGAACTATGGCTACACCTTC
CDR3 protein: CASSRTGNYGYTF

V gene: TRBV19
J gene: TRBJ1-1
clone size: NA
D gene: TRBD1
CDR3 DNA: TGTGCCAGTAGTACCCGGGGACAGATTAACACTGAAGCTTTCTTT
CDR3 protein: CASSTRGQINTEAFF

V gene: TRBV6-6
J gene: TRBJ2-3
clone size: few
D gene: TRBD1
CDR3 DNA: TGTGCCAGCAGTCCTACAGGGGGCACAGATACGCAGTATTTT
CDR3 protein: CASSPTGGTDTQYF

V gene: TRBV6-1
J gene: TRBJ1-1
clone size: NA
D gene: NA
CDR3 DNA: TGTGCCGGCAGTGAAGCTAGGTTAGCGAGGGCTTTCTTT
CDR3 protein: CAGSEARLARAFF

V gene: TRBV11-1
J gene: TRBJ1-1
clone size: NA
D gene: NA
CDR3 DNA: TGTGCCAGCAGCACTCAGACTGACACTGAAGCTTTCTTT
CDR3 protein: CASSTQTDTEAFF

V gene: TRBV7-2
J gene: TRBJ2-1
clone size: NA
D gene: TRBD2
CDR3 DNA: TGTGCCAGCAGCCAGCAAGCGGGGGGGAACTACAATGAGCAGTTCTTC
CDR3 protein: CASSQQAGGNYNEQFF

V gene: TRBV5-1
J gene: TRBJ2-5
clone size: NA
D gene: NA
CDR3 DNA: TGCGCCAGCAGCCTTTTCGGGGACCAAGAGACCCAGTACTTC
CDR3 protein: CASSLFGDQETQYF

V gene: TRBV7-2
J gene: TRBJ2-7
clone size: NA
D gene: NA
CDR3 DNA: TGTGCCAGCAGCTTAAGACAGAGGTACGAGCAGTACTTC
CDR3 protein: CASSLRQRYEQYF

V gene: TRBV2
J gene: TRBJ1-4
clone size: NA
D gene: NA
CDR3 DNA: TGTGCCAGCAGAAAAGGACAGAACTATGAAAAACTGTTTTTT
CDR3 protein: CASRKGQNYEKLFF

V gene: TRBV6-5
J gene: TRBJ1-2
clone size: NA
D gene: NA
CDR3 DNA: TGTGCCAGCAGGAGGCTACAGGGAGCGGTCACCTTC
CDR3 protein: CASRRLQGAVTF

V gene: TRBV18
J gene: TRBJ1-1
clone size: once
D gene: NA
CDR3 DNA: TGTGCCAGCTCACCGTACAGCATGAACACTGAAGCTTTCTTT
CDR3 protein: CASSPYSMNTEAFF

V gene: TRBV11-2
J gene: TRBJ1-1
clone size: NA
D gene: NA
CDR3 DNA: TGTGCCAGCAGCTTACCCTCTGAAGCTTTCTTT
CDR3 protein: CASSLPSEAFF

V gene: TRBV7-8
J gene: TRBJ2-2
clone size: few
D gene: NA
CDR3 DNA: TGTGCCAGCAGCCATGGGCCAGGCGAAGGGGCCGGGGAGCTGTTTTTT
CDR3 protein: CASSHGPGEGAGELFF

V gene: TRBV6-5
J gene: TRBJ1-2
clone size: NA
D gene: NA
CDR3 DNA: TGTGCCAGCAGTTTCCAGGGGCACTATGGCTACACCTTC
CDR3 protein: CASSFQGHYGYTF

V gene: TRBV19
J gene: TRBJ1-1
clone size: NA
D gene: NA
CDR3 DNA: TGTGCCAGTAGTATCCCCAATAGGAACACTGAAGCTTTCTTT
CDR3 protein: CASSIPNRNTEAFF

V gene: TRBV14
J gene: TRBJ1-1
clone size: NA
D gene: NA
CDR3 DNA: TGTGCCAGCAGCCAAGATCGGGGGACCCCGAGAAACACTGAAGCTTTCTTT
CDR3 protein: CASSQDRGTPRNTEAFF

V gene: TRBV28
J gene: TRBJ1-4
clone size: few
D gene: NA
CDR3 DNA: TGTGCCAGCAGTTTTCATTCCGGGACTGCAACTAATGAAAAACTGTTTTTT
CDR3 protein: CASSFHSGTATNEKLFF

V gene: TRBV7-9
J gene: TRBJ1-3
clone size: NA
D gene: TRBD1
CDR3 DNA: TGTGCCAGCAGCTTAGAAAGGAGGGACAGGAACACCATATATTTT
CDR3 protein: CASSLERRDRNTIYF

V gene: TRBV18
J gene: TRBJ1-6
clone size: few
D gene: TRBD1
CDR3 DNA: TGTGCCAGCTCCCGGGACAGGCGCAATTCACCCCTCCACTTT
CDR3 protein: CASSRDRRNSPLHF

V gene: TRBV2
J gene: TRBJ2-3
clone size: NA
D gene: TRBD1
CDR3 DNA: TGTGCCAGCACCACAGGGGGTTTTAGCACAGATACGCAGTATTTT
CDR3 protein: CASTTGGFSTDTQYF